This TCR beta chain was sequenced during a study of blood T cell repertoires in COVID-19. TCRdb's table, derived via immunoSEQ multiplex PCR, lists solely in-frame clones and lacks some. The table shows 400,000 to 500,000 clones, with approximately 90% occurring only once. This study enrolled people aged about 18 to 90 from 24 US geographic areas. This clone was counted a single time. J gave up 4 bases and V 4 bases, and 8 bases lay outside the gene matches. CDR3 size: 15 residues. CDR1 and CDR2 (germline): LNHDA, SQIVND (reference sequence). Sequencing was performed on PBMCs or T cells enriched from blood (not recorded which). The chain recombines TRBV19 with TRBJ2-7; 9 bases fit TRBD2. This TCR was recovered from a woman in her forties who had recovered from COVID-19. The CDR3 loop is CASSSPAGGLYEQYF. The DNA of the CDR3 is TGTGCCAGTAGTAGCCCGGCGGGAGGGTTGTACGAGCAGTACTTC.